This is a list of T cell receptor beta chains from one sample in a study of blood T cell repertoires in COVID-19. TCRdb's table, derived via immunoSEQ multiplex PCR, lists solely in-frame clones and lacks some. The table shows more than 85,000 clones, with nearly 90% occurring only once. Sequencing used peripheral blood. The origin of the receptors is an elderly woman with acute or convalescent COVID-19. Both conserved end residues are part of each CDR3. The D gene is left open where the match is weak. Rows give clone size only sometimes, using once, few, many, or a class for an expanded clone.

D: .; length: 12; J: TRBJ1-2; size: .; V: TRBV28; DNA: TGTGCCAGCACACAGGGTAAATATGGCTACACCTTC; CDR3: CASTQGKYGYTF
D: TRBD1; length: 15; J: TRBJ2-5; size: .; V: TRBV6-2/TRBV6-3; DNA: TGTGCCAGCAGTCTTTCGGGACAGGGGAGAGAGACCCAGTACTTC; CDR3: CASSLSGQGRETQYF
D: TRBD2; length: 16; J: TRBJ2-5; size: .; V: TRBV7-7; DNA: TGTGCTAGCAGCCCGTCGAGCGGGGGGGATTGGGAGACCCAGTACTTC; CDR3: CASSPSSGGDWETQYF
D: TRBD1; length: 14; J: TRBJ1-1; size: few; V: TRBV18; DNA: TGTGCCAGCTCACCCGACAGGGCGAACACTGAAGCTTTCTTT; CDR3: CASSPDRANTEAFF
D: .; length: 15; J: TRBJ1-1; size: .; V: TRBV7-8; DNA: TGTGCCAGCAGCTTAGAAGGGGCCGTAAACACTGAAGCTTTCTTT; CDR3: CASSLEGAVNTEAFF
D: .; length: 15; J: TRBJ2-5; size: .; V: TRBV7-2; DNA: TGTGCCAGCAGCTTAAATAGGGGTGGCTCAGAGACCCAGTACTTC; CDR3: CASSLNRGGSETQYF
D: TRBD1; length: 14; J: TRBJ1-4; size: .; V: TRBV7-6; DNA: TGTGCCAGCAGCTCGGGACAGGGTCATGAAAAACTGTTTTTT; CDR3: CASSSGQGHEKLFF
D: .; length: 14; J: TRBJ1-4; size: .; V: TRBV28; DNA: TGTGCCAGCAGTTTCTGGCAGGGGAATGAAAAACTGTTTTTT; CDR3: CASSFWQGNEKLFF
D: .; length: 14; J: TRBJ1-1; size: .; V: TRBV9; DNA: TGTGCCAGCAGCCCGGGACTGATGAACACTGAAGCTTTCTTT; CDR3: CASSPGLMNTEAFF
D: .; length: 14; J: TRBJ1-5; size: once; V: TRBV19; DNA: TGTGCCAGTAGTATATTAGATAGCAATCAGCCCCAGCATTTT; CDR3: CASSILDSNQPQHF